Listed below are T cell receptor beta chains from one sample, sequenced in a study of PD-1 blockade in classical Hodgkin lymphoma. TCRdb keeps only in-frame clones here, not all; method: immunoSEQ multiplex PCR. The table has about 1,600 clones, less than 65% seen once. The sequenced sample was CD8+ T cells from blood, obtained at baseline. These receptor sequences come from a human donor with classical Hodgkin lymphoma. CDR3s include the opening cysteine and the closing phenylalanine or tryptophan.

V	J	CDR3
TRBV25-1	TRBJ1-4	CASSEAGSGEKLFF
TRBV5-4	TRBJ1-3	CASSRPGASSGNTIYF
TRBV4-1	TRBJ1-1	CASSHPSRGWNTEAFF
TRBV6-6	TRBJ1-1	CASSYFGEGAEAFF
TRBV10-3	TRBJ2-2	CAIRTGDTGELFF
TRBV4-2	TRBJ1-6	CASSQDPQEQGRTSPLHF
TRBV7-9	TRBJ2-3	CASSFPINDISTDTQYF
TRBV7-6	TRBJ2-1	CASSLGSGGANEQFF
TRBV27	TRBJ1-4	CASSPTDSANEKLFF
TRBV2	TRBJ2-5	CASIAGDLQETQYF
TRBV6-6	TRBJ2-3	CATLTGSDTQYF
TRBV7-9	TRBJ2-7	CASSWGRDEQYF
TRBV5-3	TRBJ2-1	CASSPLDHEQFF
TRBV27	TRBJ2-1	CASSMTSGSYNEQFF
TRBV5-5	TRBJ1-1	CASSLAGGHTEAFF
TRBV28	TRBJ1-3	CVSRKAGLDTIYF
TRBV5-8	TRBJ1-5	CASSTTGRDNQPQHF
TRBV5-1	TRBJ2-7	CASSHPGLNLYEQYF
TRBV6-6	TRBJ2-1	CASSTGNNEQFF
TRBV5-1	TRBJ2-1	CASSLFPKAGNEQFF
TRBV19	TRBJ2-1	CASSSSTYNEQFF
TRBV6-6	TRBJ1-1	CASSYYGADTEAFF
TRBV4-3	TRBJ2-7	CASSQDRGSYEQYF
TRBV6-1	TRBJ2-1	CASGGPGQSYNEQFF
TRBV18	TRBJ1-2	CASSPPGQGMGYTF
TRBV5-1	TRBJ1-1	CASSLDWVNTEAFF
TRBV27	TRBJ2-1	CASSFPGEGYNEQFF
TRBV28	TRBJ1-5	CASSLPRGPQHF
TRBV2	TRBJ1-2	CASREKTGLIYGYTF
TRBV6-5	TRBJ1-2	CASSYDGSSSYGYTF
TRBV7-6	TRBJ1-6	CASSSDRHNSPLHF
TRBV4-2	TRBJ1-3	CASSQVMGDSGNTIYF
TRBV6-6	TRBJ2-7	CATLGGHEQYF
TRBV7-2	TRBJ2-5	CASSLRSGVETQYF
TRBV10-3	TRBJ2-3	CAISAPDRGTDTQYF
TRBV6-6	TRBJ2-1	CASSSSGGGYNEQFF
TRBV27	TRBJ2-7	CASSSTSGGKQYF
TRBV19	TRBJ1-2	CASTPATGGSYGYTF
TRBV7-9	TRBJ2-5	CASSFTEPYQETQYF
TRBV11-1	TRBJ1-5	CASSLLRWGNQPQHF
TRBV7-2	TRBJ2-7	CASSQHIDPSYEQYF
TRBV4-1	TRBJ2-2	CASSYTGAATGELFF
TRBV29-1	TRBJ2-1	CSVEDLASGAFYNEQFF
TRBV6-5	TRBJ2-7	CASSKDSSSSYEQYF
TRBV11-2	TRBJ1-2	CASSLGQGPYGYTF
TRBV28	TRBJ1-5	CASSPDLNSNQPQHF
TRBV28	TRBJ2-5	CASTSGGYQETQYF
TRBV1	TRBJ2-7	CTSSQGSRMARSSYEQYF
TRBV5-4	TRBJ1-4	CASSPQGGQSNEKLFF
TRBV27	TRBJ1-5	CASSLIGEPQHF
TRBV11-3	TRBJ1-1	CASTPGGVTEAFF
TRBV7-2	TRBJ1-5	CASSLHGENNQPQHF
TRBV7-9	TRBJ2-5	CASGGPDSAPYNQETQYF
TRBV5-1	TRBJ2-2	CASSWAGGTGELFF
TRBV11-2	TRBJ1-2	CASETGGDYGYTF
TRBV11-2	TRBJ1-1	CASNIGGVTEAFF
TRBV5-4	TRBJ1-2	CASSFIGNYGYTF
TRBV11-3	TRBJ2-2	CASSLGGVRTGELFF